These 28 T cell receptor beta chains came from one sample sequenced in a study of blood T cell repertoires in COVID-19. Sequencing was performed with immunoSEQ multiplex PCR; in TCRdb, only in-frame clones are kept and a portion is missing. The data show tens of thousands of clones, with around 84% seen just once and about 45% held by the top ten. The sample was peripheral blood. Receptors were obtained from a human donor in a cohort sampled during active COVID-19.

The chain links TRBV7-8 to TRBJ1-3, with 7 bases identical to TRBD1. The V gene end was trimmed by 4 bases and the J gene end by 7 bases; junction bases not matched to a gene: 19. The CDR3 length is 18 residues. Germline CDR1 and CDR2: SGHVS and FQNEAQ. Here the CDR3 DNA reads TGTGCCAGCAGCTCAGAAGGAGGGGGCCTTAGGCCCGCCAACACCATATATTTT. This sequence encodes CASSSEGGGLRPANTIYF.

This clone was seen ten or more times. This chain uses TRBV19 with TRBJ2-5; 8 positions match TRBD1. In germline, CDR1 is LNHDA, CDR2 SQIVND (reference sequence). This CDR3 has 13 residues. V trimming: 8 bases; J trimming: 7 bases; junction bases outside the gene matches: 9. The CDR3 nucleotides read TGTGCCAGTGGCCCGACTGGACAGGGGACCCAGTACTTC. Amino acid sequence: CASGPTGQGTQYF.

The chain carries TRBV11-3 and TRBJ2-7, with TRBD1 matching 7 bases. The CDR3 loop spans 14 amino acids. The germline V gene encodes CDR1 SGHNT and CDR2 YENEEA. Unmatched junction bases numbered 4, after V lost 5 bases and J lost 0 bases. CDR3 region: CASSRDSNSYEQYF. The CDR3 coding sequence is TGTGCCAGCAGCCGGGACAGTAACTCCTACGAGCAGTACTTC.

The chain recombines TRBV7-8 with TRBJ1-2; 7 bases are shared with TRBD1. Germline V gives CDR1 SGHVS, CDR2 FQNEAQ. This CDR3 contains 15 residues. Trimming removed 5 bases from V and 5 bases from J; junction bases left unmatched: 11. CDR3 sequence reads: CASSPRRDSLYGYTF. CDR3 DNA: TGTGCCAGCAGCCCACGGAGGGACAGTCTATATGGCTACACCTTC.

This chain uses TRBV15 with TRBJ1-6; D uncertain. Trimming took 0 bases from V and 8 from J, leaving 14 bases between them. The germline CDR1 and CDR2 sequences are LNHNV and YYDKDF (reference sequence). The CDR3 is 16 residues long. CDR3 residues: CATSREDSSWDSPLHF. The CDR3 DNA follows: TGTGCCACCAGCAGAGAGGACTCAAGCTGGGATTCACCCCTCCACTTT.

J is TRBJ2-1 and V is TRBV11-3, with TRBD1 as a possible D gene (6 bases). From germline, CDR1 is SGHNT and CDR2 YENEEA. The CDR3 is 13 residues long. The V end was cut by 5 bases, the J end by 4 bases, with 9 bases between. CDR3 region: CASSARGYNEQFF. The CDR3 coding sequence is TGTGCCAGCAGCGCCAGGGGTTACAATGAGCAGTTCTTC.

The chain carries TRBV3-1 (or the pseudogene TRBV3-2) and TRBJ2-3, with 10 nucleotides matching TRBD2. Germline values: CDR1 LGHDT, CDR2 YNNKEL (reference sequence). The CDR3 has 19 amino acids. The V segment lost 0 bases and the J segment 4 bases; nucleotides outside the gene matches: 13. CDR3 nucleotides: TGTGCCAGCAGCCAAGAGGGAGCGGGGGGGCCAGGGATTGCAGATACGCAGTATTTT. Protein: CASSQEGAGGPGIADTQYF.

This clone came up a few times. The rearrangement links TRBV12-3 or TRBV12-4 to TRBJ2-7, with D hard to call. CDR3 size: 13 residues. V lost 1 base to trimming and J lost 6 bases, with 10 bases between them. In DNA, the CDR3 is TGTGCCAGCAGTTTAGGGCAGGTAGGCGAGCAGTACTTC. Translation: CASSLGQVGEQYF.

This clone was seen a few times. This chain links TRBV18 with TRBJ1-6; TRBD1 might be the D (5 bases). Germline CDR1 KGHSH, CDR2 LQKENI. The CDR3 runs 17 residues. The V gene lost 6 bases and the J gene lost 0 bases, with 15 bases spanning the gap. In DNA form, the CDR3 reads TGTGCCAGCTCGCTCCGGGACTCGAGCTCCTATAATTCACCCCTCCACTTT. It translates to CASSLRDSSSYNSPLHF.

The chain is built from TRBV6-5 and TRBJ1-1; TRBD1 aligns across 9 bases. V lost 6 bases, J lost 5 bases, and 7 bases stayed unmatched. CDR1 MNHEY and CDR2 SVGAGI come from the germline V gene. The CDR3 loop spans 14 amino acids. CDR3 DNA: TGTGCCAGCAGAGACAAGGACAGGGGAACTGAAGCTTTCTTT. As protein: CASRDKDRGTEAFF.

The genes are TRBV4-1 and TRBJ1-4; D call uncertain. The ends were cut back, 1 base at V and 4 bases at J, with 7 bases in the middle. The CDR3 is 14 residues long. Germline-derived CDR1 and CDR2 are MGHRA and YSYEKL. In DNA form, the CDR3 reads TGCGCCAGCAGCCAAGTACAGAGTAATGAAAAACTGTTTTTT. This sequence encodes CASSQVQSNEKLFF.

The gene calls are TRBV6-5 and TRBJ2-7; D gene ambiguous. Looked up from germline, CDR1 is MNHEY and CDR2 is SVGAGI. Trimming shortened V by 6 bases and J by 7 bases, and 13 bases separated the two germline ends. The CDR3 has 12 amino acids. Here the CDR3 reads CASRRQNLEQYF. CDR3 DNA sequence: TGTGCCAGCAGGCGGCAGAACTTGGAGCAGTACTTC.

This clone has only one observation. The chain uses TRBV2 and TRBJ2-3; tentatively, D is TRBD1 (6 bases). Germline values: CDR1 SNHLY, CDR2 FYNNEI. The CDR3 has 15 amino acids. Trimming stripped 9 bases from V and 0 bases from J, with 16 bases between. CDR3 residues: CASQGWGHSTDTQYF. CDR3 nucleotides: TGTGCCAGTCAGGGTTGGGGGCACAGCACAGATACGCAGTATTTT. The full variable domain, completed using reference TRBV2 and TRBJ2-3, is EPEVTQTPSHQVTQMGQEVILRCVPISNHLYFYWYRQILGQKVEFLVSFYNNEISEKSEIFDDQFSVERPDGSNFTLKIRSTKLEDSAMYFCASQGWGHSTDTQYFGPGTRLTVL.

The gene calls are TRBV27 and TRBJ2-6; 8 nucleotides agree with TRBD1. The CDR3 is 14 residues long. J lost 2 bases, V lost 6 bases, and 0 bases had no gene match. Germline values: CDR1 MNHEY, CDR2 SMNVEV (reference sequence). CDR3 protein: CASSRGPGANVLTF. The DNA of the CDR3 is TGTGCCAGCAGCAGGGGGCCTGGGGCCAACGTCCTGACTTTC.

V usage is TRBV7-2 and J usage is TRBJ1-1, with D unresolved. The CDR3 loop spans 14 amino acids. V dropped 2 bases and J dropped 0 bases, with 7 bases sitting between them. Germline V gene lookup returns CDR1 SGHTA and CDR2 FQGNSA. CDR3: CASSLSTLNTEAFF. CDR3 coding DNA: TGTGCCAGCAGCTTATCAACATTGAACACTGAAGCTTTCTTT.

This clone showed up just a few times. J is TRBJ2-1 and V is TRBV12-5; 8 bases match TRBD1. The CDR3 extends over 14 amino acids. V shed 6 bases and J 1 base; nucleotides not matched to a gene: 2. The germline V gene encodes CDR1 LGHNT and CDR2 FRNRAP. The CDR3 spells CASGRDRSYNEQFF. In DNA, the CDR3 is TGTGCTAGTGGCCGGGACAGGTCCTACAATGAGCAGTTCTTC.

This chain links TRBV28 with TRBJ2-3; 9 bases map to TRBD1. The CDR3 covers 18 residues. Trimming removed 5 bases from V and 3 bases from J; junction bases left unmatched: 15. Germline V CDR1 and CDR2: MDHEN, SYDVKM. The CDR3 sequence: CASSPPFGQGLWTDTQYF. CDR3 coding DNA: TGTGCCAGCAGTCCCCCTTTTGGACAGGGGCTTTGGACAGATACGCAGTATTTT.

The rearrangement links TRBV15 to TRBJ2-7, with 8 bases fitting TRBD1. The CDR3 loop spans 14 amino acids. Germline CDR1 reads LNHNV; CDR2 reads YYDKDF (reference sequence). The trim removed 1 base at V and 2 bases at J, leaving 1 base unmatched. Here the CDR3 DNA reads TGTGCCACCAGCAGAGGGACAGGGACCTACGAGCAGTACGTC. This sequence encodes CATSRGTGTYEQYV.

This chain joins TRBV5-1 and TRBJ2-3; 7 positions match TRBD2. CDR1 and CDR2 from the germline V gene are SGHRS and YFSETQ. The CDR3 runs to 17 residues. J lost 1 base, V lost 4 bases, and 12 bases had no gene match. DNA for the CDR3: TGCGCCAGCAGCCCGACCCACGGGGGGACGCGCACAGATACGCAGTATTTT. Its translation is CASSPTHGGTRTDTQYF.

This sequence joins TRBV7-2 and TRBJ1-2, with D maybe TRBD1 (6 bases). The germline CDR1 and CDR2 sequences are SGHTA and FQGNSA. V dropped 5 bases and J dropped 6 bases, with 19 bases sitting between them. The CDR3 spans 15 residues. The CDR3 protein is CASSPGGRGLHGYTF. The CDR3 coding sequence is TGTGCCAGCAGCCCGGGCGGCAGGGGATTGCATGGCTACACCTTC. Full variable domain (outside the CDR3, taken from reference TRBV7-2 and TRBJ1-2): GAGVSQSPSNKVTEKGKDVELRCDPISGHTALYWYRQSLGQGLEFLIYFQGNSAPDKSGLPSDRFSAERTGGSVSTLTIQRTQQEDSAVYLCASSPGGRGLHGYTFGSGTRLTVV.

For the CDR3, the DNA is TGCGCCAGCAGCTCCGGGAGCACTGGGGCCAACGTCCTGACTTTC. This sequence encodes CASSSGSTGANVLTF. V is TRBV5-1 and J is TRBJ2-6; D may be TRBD2 (6 bases). This CDR3 is 15 amino acids long. Germline CDR1 is SGHRS and CDR2 is YFSETQ. Trimming removed 3 bases at V and 2 bases at J, with 9 bases between. The full variable domain, with the rest looked up from reference TRBV5-1 and TRBJ2-6, is KAGVTQTPRYLIKTRGQQVTLSCSPISGHRSVSWYQQTPGQGLQFLFEYFSETQRNKGNFPGRFSGRQFSNSRSEMNVSTLELGDSALYLCASSSGSTGANVLTFGAGSRLTVL.

This sequence joins TRBV3-1 (or the pseudogene TRBV3-2) and TRBJ2-3; a weak D match, TRBD1 (5 bases). CDR3 length equals 13 residues. CDR1 and CDR2 from the germline V gene are LGHDT and YNNKEL (reference sequence). V dropped 0 bases and J dropped 11 bases, with 12 bases sitting between them. CDR3: CASSQEGVQKQYF. The CDR3 region has the DNA TGTGCCAGCAGCCAAGAAGGGGTGCAAAAGCAGTATTTT.

The V gene is TRBV6-5, the J gene TRBJ2-1; D not certain. Per germline, CDR1 MNHEY and CDR2 SVGAGI. CDR3 length: 12 residues. Trimming removed 10 bases from V and 1 base from J, with 8 bases in between. This CDR3 is CATAGSYNEQFF. The CDR3 nucleotides are TGTGCCACGGCCGGGTCCTACAATGAGCAGTTCTTC.

This chain links TRBV2 with TRBJ2-7; 9 bases fit TRBD1. In germline, CDR1 is SNHLY, CDR2 FYNNEI. The CDR3 covers 14 residues. V shed 5 bases, J shed 3 bases, and the junction held 5 bases outside the gene matches. The chain's CDR3 is CASSRGQGGYEQYV. CDR3 coding DNA: TGTGCCAGCAGTCGGGGACAGGGTGGCTACGAGCAGTACGTC.

The chain joins TRBV5-1 to TRBJ2-1; 9 nucleotides line up with TRBD2. The CDR3 has 16 amino acids. Looked up from germline, CDR1 is SGHRS and CDR2 is YFSETQ. V gave up 4 bases and J gave up 1 base; unmatched junction bases: 6. Here the CDR3 DNA reads TGCGCCAGCAGCACCAATAGCGGGGGATCCTACAATGAGCAGTTCTTC. Translation gives CASSTNSGGSYNEQFF.

This clone came up a few times. The chain carries TRBV7-9 and TRBJ1-1; D perhaps matches TRBD1 (5 bases). The germline gives CDR1 SEHNR, CDR2 FQNEAQ (reference sequence). This CDR3 contains 13 residues. Trimming left V 4 bases short and J 4 bases short, with 10 bases between. The CDR3 DNA reads as TGTGCCAGCAGCTGGCAAAGGGGCACTGAAGCTTTCTTT. Residues: CASSWQRGTEAFF.

The genes are TRBV12-3 or TRBV12-4 and TRBJ1-2; D remains unclear. Trimming shortened V by 3 bases and J by 4 bases, and 6 bases separated the two germline ends. This CDR3 contains 12 residues. The CDR3 region is CASSFVRYGYTF. CDR3 sequence (DNA): TGTGCCAGCAGTTTCGTCCGCTATGGCTACACCTTC.

The chain couples TRBV6-5 to TRBJ1-5, with D possibly being TRBD1 (6 bases). CDR3 length: 15 residues. Trimming cost V 2 bases and J 3 bases, with 11 bases left between them. In germline, CDR1 is MNHEY, CDR2 SVGAGI. DNA of the CDR3: TGTGCCAGCAGTTACACACAGGGATACAATCAGCCCCAGCATTTT. Translated, it gives CASSYTQGYNQPQHF.